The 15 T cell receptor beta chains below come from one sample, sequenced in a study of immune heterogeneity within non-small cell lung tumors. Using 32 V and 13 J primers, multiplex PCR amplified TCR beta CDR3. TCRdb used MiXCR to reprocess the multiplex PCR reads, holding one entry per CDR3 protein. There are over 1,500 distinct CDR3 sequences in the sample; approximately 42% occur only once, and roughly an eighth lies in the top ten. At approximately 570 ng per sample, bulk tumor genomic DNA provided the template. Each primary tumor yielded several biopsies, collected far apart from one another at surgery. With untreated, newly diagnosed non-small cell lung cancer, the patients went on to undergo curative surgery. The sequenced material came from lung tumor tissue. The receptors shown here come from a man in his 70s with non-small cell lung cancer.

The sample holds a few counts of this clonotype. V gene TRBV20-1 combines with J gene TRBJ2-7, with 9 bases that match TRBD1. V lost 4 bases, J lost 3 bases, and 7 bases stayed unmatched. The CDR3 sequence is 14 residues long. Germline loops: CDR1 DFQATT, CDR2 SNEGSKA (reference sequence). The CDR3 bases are TGCAGTGCTATTACCGGGACAGGGCTCTACGAGCAGTACTTC. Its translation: CSAITGTGLYEQYF.

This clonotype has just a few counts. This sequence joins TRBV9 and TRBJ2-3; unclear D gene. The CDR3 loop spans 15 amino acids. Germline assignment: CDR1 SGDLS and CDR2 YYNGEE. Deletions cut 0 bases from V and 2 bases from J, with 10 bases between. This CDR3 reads CASSVGQRLTDTQYF. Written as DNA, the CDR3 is TGTGCCAGCAGCGTAGGTCAGAGACTCACAGATACGCAGTATTTT.

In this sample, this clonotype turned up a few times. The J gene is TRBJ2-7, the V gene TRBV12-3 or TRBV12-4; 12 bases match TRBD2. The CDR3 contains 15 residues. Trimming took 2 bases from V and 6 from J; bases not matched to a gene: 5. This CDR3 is CASSLTTSGSTEQYF. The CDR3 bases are TGTGCCAGCAGTTTAACGACTAGCGGGAGTACCGAGCAGTACTTC.

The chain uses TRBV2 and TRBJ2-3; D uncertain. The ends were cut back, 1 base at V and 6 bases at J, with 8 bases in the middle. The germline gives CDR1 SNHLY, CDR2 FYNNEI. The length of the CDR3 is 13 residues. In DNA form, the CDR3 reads TGTGCCAGCAGTGAAGGGCGGTGGGATACGCAGTATTTT. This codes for CASSEGRWDTQYF.

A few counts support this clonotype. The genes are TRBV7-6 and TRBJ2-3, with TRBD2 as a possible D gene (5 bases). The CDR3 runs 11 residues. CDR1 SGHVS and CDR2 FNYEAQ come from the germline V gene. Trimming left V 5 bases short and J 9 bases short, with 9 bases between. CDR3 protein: CASSTGSTQYF. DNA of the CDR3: TGTGCCAGCAGCACGGGATCGACGCAGTATTTT.

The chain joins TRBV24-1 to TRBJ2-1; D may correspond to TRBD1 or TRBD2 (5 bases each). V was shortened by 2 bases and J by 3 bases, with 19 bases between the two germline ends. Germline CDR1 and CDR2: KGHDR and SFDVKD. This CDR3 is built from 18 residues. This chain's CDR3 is CATSDSPTQDFLYNEQFF. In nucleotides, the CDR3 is TGTGCCACCAGTGATTCCCCAACACAGGACTTCCTCTACAATGAGCAGTTCTTC.

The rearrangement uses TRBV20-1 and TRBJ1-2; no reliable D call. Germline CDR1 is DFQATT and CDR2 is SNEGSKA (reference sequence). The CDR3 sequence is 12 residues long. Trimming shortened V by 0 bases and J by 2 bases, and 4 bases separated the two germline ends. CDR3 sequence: CSAREANYGYTF. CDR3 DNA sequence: TGCAGTGCTAGAGAAGCGAACTATGGCTACACCTTC.

For the CDR3, the DNA is TGTGCCAGTAGTCGGGAGCGGGCTGGGGCCAACGTCCTGACTTTC. Amino acid sequence: CASSRERAGANVLTF. The genes are TRBV19 and TRBJ2-6; D might be TRBD2 (6 bases). This CDR3 comprises 15 residues. The germline V gene has CDR1 LNHDA and CDR2 SQIVND (reference sequence). Trimming left V 5 bases short and J 2 bases short, with 10 bases between.

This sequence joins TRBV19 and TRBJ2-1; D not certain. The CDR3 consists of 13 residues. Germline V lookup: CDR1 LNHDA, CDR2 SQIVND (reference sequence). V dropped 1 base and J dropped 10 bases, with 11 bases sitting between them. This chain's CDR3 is CASSIAPRDEQFF. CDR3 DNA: TGTGCCAGTAGTATAGCCCCCAGAGACGAGCAGTTCTTC.

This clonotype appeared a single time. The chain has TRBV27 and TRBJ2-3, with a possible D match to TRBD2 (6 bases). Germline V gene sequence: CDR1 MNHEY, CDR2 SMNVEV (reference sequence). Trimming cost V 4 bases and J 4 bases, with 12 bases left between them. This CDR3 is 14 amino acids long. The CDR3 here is CASSSRLVADTQYF. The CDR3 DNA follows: TGTGCCAGCAGTTCCCGACTAGTTGCAGATACGCAGTATTTT.

The DNA for the CDR3 is TGTGCCAGCAGTGGTGTTAGCGGGGCTTCCTACAATGAGCAGTTCTTC. Protein sequence: CASSGVSGASYNEQFF. J is TRBJ2-1 and V is TRBV2; TRBD2 agrees at 8 bases. CDR1 is SNHLY, CDR2 FYNNEI, per germline. J gave up 1 base and V 4 bases, and 6 bases lay outside the gene matches. This CDR3 spans 16 amino acids.

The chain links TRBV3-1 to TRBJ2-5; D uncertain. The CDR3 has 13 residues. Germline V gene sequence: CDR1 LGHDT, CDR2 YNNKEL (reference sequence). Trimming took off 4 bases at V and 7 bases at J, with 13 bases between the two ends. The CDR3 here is CASSPGLLGTQYF. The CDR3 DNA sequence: TGTGCCAGCAGCCCCGGTCTATTGGGGACCCAGTACTTC.

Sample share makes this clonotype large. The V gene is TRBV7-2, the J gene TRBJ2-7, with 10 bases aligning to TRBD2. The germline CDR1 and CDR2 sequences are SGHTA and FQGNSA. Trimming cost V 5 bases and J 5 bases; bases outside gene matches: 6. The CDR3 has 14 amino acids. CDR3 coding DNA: TGTGCCAGCAGCCTGGGACTAGCGAACAACGAGCAGTACTTC. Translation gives CASSLGLANNEQYF.

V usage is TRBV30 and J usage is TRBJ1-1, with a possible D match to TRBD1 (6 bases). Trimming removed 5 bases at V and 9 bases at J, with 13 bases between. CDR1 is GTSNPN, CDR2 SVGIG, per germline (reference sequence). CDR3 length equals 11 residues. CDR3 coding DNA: TGTGCCTGGGACGGCGGGGGGCAAGCTTTCTTT. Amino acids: CAWDGGGQAFF.

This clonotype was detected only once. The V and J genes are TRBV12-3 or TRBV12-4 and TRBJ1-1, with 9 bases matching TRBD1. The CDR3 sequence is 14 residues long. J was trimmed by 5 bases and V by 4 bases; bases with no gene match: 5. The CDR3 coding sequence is TGTGCCAGCAGTTCCTGGACAGGGGCTACTGAAGCTTTCTTT. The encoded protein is CASSSWTGATEAFF.